Below, 30 T cell receptor beta chains from the same sample are listed, as sequenced in a study of blood T cell repertoires in COVID-19 (dated by TCRdb to between 2020 and 2021). Library construction relied on the immunoSEQ multiplex PCR assay. Not all clones reach the TCRdb copy of this immuneACCESS table, which keeps in-frame sequences only. Checked studies attribute under half of the gap to unresolved V genes and leave the rest unexplained. In this sample the table shows around 420,000 clones, approximately 86% of which occur a single time. The biggest ten clones account for roughly 2% of the sample. The sample consisted of PBMCs or T cells enriched from blood (not recorded which). Receptors were obtained from a woman aged 40 to 50 with acute COVID-19.

CDR3 in amino acids: CASSQIQGGSPLHF. For the CDR3, the DNA is TGTGCCAGCAGCCAGATCCAGGGGGGATCACCCCTCCACTTT. This sequence joins TRBV7-9 and TRBJ1-6, with 7 positions matching TRBD1. CDR3 length: 14 residues. J lost 10 bases, V lost 5 bases, and 8 bases had no gene match. The germline V gene encodes CDR1 SEHNR and CDR2 FQNEAQ (reference sequence). The full variable domain, in which reference TRBV7-9 and TRBJ1-6 provide the parts outside the CDR3, is DTGVSQNPRHKITKRGQNVTFRCDPISEHNRLYWYRQTLGQGPEFLTYFQNEAQLEKSRLLSDRFSAERPKGSFSTLEIQRTEQGDSAMYLCASSQIQGGSPLHFGNGTRLTVT.

This chain joins TRBV7-9 and TRBJ2-7, with TRBD2 identical over 14 bases. Unmatched junction bases numbered 1, after V lost 3 bases and J lost 3 bases. Germline CDR1 SEHNR, CDR2 FQNEAQ (reference sequence). The CDR3 consists of 15 residues. CDR3 in DNA: TGTGCCAGCAGCTTTGGGACTAGCGGGGGCTACGAGCAGTACTTC. Translating gives CASSFGTSGGYEQYF.

This clone has a single count. The chain joins TRBV19 to TRBJ2-1; D gene ambiguous. Trimming pared 2 bases from V and 2 bases from J, leaving 16 bases between. CDR3 length equals 17 residues. Germline-derived CDR1 and CDR2 are LNHDA and SQIVND (reference sequence). The CDR3 DNA sequence: TGTGCCAGTAGTATAATAGGTCGACTCCTCGCCTACAATGAGCAGTTCTTC. This gives the protein CASSIIGRLLAYNEQFF. Full variable domain (outside the CDR3, taken from reference TRBV19 and TRBJ2-1): DGGITQSPKYLFRKEGQNVTLSCEQNLNHDAMYWYRQDPGQGLRLIYYSQIVNDFQKGDIAEGYSVSREKKESFPLTVTSAQKNPTAFYLCASSIIGRLLAYNEQFFGPGTRLTVL.

This chain joins TRBV5-6 and TRBJ2-7, with D perhaps TRBD2 (6 bases). The CDR3 has 12 residues. Trimming took 4 bases from V and 3 from J, leaving 8 bases between them. Germline V CDR1 and CDR2: SGHDT, YYEEEE. For the CDR3, the DNA is TGTGCCAGCAGCCCGGGGGACTACGAGCAGTACTTC. Translation gives CASSPGDYEQYF.

This sequence joins TRBV2 and TRBJ1-4, with TRBD1 identical over 10 bases. The germline CDR1 and CDR2 sequences are SNHLY and FYNNEI. Germline trimming cut 4 bases from V and 8 bases from J; bases unmatched to any gene: 7. The CDR3 contains 15 residues. CDR3 DNA: TGTGCCAGCAGTGGGAGCGGACAGGGGGAAGAAAAACTGTTTTTT. Translated, it gives CASSGSGQGEEKLFF.

J is TRBJ2-5 and V is TRBV11-3; 7 nucleotides agree with TRBD2. After removal of 1 base from V and 1 base from J, the junction contained 12 bases not matched to a gene. Germline values: CDR1 SGHNT, CDR2 YENEEA. The CDR3 runs 18 residues. The CDR3 DNA follows: TGTGCCAGCAGCTTAGGGGTTTTTGGCGGGGGATCCCAAGAGACCCAGTACTTC. Translation: CASSLGVFGGGSQETQYF.

This chain connects TRBV19 to TRBJ2-4; TRBD1 matches at 7 bases. CDR1 is LNHDA, CDR2 SQIVND, per germline (reference sequence). Losses at the gene ends were 5 bases for V and 0 bases for J; bases not matched to a gene: 16. The CDR3 runs to 19 residues. The CDR3 nucleotides are TGTGCCAGTAGTCCCCCAGAAGGGGGCGAGCTTATAGCCAAAAACATTCAGTACTTC. Its translation is CASSPPEGGELIAKNIQYF.

The chain combines TRBV5-1 with TRBJ1-1, with D possibly matching TRBD1 (5 bases). The CDR3 covers 15 residues. Trimming took 4 bases from V and 7 from J, leaving 20 bases between them. The germline V gene encodes CDR1 SGHRS and CDR2 YFSETQ. CDR3 coding DNA: TGCGCCAGCAGCCCGGGGTGGGGCGGGGCCATTGAAGCTTTCTTT. Translation gives CASSPGWGGAIEAFF.

The genes are TRBV6-2 or TRBV6-3 and TRBJ1-1; D perhaps matches TRBD1 (6 bases). The CDR3 contains 15 residues. Germline-derived CDR1 and CDR2 are MNHEY and SVGEGT. Deletions cut 6 bases from V and 1 base from J, with 15 bases between. The DNA of the CDR3 is TGTGCCAGCAGCACCCGCGTCAGGGGGAACACTGAAGCTTTCTTT. Its translation: CASSTRVRGNTEAFF.

This clone came up a few times. V usage is TRBV7-9 and J usage is TRBJ1-3; TRBD1 aligns across 7 bases. After removal of 5 bases from V and 1 base from J, the junction contained 5 bases not matched to a gene. Per the germline V gene, CDR1 is SEHNR and CDR2 is FQNEAQ (reference sequence). The CDR3 is 15 amino acids. The CDR3 reads CASSPMTGSGNTIYF. The CDR3 DNA reads TGTGCCAGCAGCCCTATGACAGGGTCTGGAAACACCATATATTTT.

The rearrangement joins TRBV6-5 to TRBJ1-1, with D unclear. Looked up from germline, CDR1 is MNHEY and CDR2 is SVGAGI. This CDR3 region has 14 residues. The ends were cut back, 5 bases at V and 5 bases at J, with 15 bases in the middle. CDR3 loop: CASSNYRSGTEAFF. CDR3 sequence (DNA): TGTGCCAGCAGTAACTATCGGAGTGGTACTGAAGCTTTCTTT.

This clone has more than one count but fewer than ten. This sequence joins TRBV7-2 and TRBJ1-5; no reliable D call. V lost 1 base, J lost 4 bases, and 11 bases lay in between. CDR1 SGHTA and CDR2 FQGNSA come from the germline V gene. The CDR3 spans 15 residues. The CDR3 DNA reads as TGTGCCAGCAGCTTAGGGTTGCCGGGAAATCAGCCCCAGCATTTT. Protein sequence: CASSLGLPGNQPQHF.

The chain links TRBV5-1 to TRBJ1-2; perhaps TRBD1 as D (6 bases). Trimming took 4 bases from V and 4 from J, leaving 20 bases between them. Germline V gene data show CDR1 as SGHRS and CDR2 as YFSETQ. This CDR3 has 16 amino acids. The CDR3 protein is CASSPTTGPMSYGYTF. In DNA, the CDR3 is TGCGCCAGCAGCCCAACTACAGGGCCCATGAGCTATGGCTACACCTTC.

The chain recombines TRBV5-4 with TRBJ1-2, with 8 bases identical to TRBD1. V trimming: 3 bases; J trimming: 7 bases; junction bases outside the gene matches: 5. This CDR3 has 13 amino acids. CDR1 is SGHNT, CDR2 YYREEE, per germline (reference sequence). The CDR3 here is CASSSTDRGGYTF. The CDR3 DNA sequence: TGTGCCAGCAGCTCGACCGACAGGGGTGGCTACACCTTC. Combining the CDR3 with reference TRBV5-4 and TRBJ1-2 gives the whole variable domain ETGVTQSPTHLIKTRGQQVTLRCSSQSGHNTVSWYQQALGQGPQFIFQYYREEENGRGNFPPRFSGLQFPNYSSELNVNALELDDSALYLCASSSTDRGGYTFGSGTRLTVV.

The chain recombines TRBV7-2 with TRBJ1-2; a possible D gene is TRBD1 (6 bases). The CDR3 runs to 14 residues. Germline V gives CDR1 SGHTA, CDR2 FQGNSA. Trimming took off 3 bases at V and 3 bases at J, with 11 bases between the two ends. The CDR3 region is CASSFPTGDYGYTF. CDR3 DNA: TGTGCCAGCAGCTTCCCGACAGGCGACTATGGCTACACCTTC.

The chain links TRBV3-1 (or the pseudogene TRBV3-2) to TRBJ1-1; D remains ambiguous. CDR1 LGHDT and CDR2 YNNKEL come from the germline V gene (reference sequence). The CDR3 sequence is 14 residues long. The germline V and J ends were trimmed by 5 bases and 0 bases, with 10 bases remaining between them. The CDR3 loop reads CASSFRGVNTEAFF. The CDR3 DNA sequence: TGTGCCAGCAGCTTCCGGGGAGTGAACACTGAAGCTTTCTTT.

This chain uses TRBV5-5 with TRBJ2-7, with 8 nucleotides matching TRBD1. V gave up 4 bases and J gave up 4 bases; unmatched junction bases: 13. Per germline, CDR1 SGHKS and CDR2 YYEKEE (reference sequence). CDR3 length equals 16 residues. CDR3 loop: CASSGTGQGPKYEQYF. DNA of the CDR3: TGTGCCAGCAGCGGAACAGGACAGGGTCCCAAGTACGAGCAGTACTTC.

The chain combines TRBV3-1 (or the pseudogene TRBV3-2) with TRBJ2-7; TRBD2 is a possible D gene (5 bases). V lost 4 bases to trimming and J lost 4 bases, with 11 bases between them. CDR1 LGHDT and CDR2 YNNKEL come from the germline V gene (reference sequence). The CDR3 spans 13 residues. Here the CDR3 reads CASSPPGLYEQYF. For the CDR3, the DNA is TGTGCCAGCAGCCCCCCGGGGTTGTACGAGCAGTACTTC.

The chain has TRBV9 and TRBJ2-6; TRBD1 matches at 10 bases. In germline, CDR1 is SGDLS, CDR2 YYNGEE. The CDR3 length is 18 residues. Trimming cost V 0 bases and J 3 bases; bases outside gene matches: 6. The CDR3 is CASSVARQGARGANVLTF. The CDR3, as DNA: TGTGCCAGCAGCGTAGCTAGACAGGGGGCGCGTGGGGCCAACGTCCTGACTTTC.

V and J are TRBV25-1 and TRBJ2-7; D might be TRBD1 (6 bases). The CDR3 consists of 11 residues. Germline V gives CDR1 MGHDK, CDR2 SYGVNS. Trimming removed 6 bases at V and 5 bases at J, with 8 bases between. The CDR3 sequence: CASSQGNEQYF. The CDR3 DNA follows: TGTGCCAGCAGCCAGGGGAACGAGCAGTACTTC.

The V call is TRBV10-3, the J call TRBJ1-4; 9 positions agree with TRBD1. CDR3 length: 15 amino acids. V shed 0 bases, J shed 7 bases, and the junction held 3 bases outside the gene matches. Per the germline V gene, CDR1 is ENHRY and CDR2 is SYGVKD. CDR3 residues: CAISESGTGSEKLFF. The CDR3 DNA reads as TGTGCCATCAGTGAGTCTGGGACAGGGAGTGAAAAACTGTTTTTT.

The chain has TRBV7-8 and TRBJ1-6; unclear D gene. CDR3 length: 16 residues. Germline CDR1 reads SGHVS; CDR2 reads FQNEAQ. Trimming cost V 0 bases and J 6 bases, with 12 bases left between them. The CDR3 here is CASSLAPPLRNSPLHF. The CDR3 DNA is TGTGCCAGCAGCTTAGCCCCGCCCCTGCGTAATTCACCCCTCCACTTT.

The V gene is TRBV27, the J gene TRBJ1-1; no definite D call. The CDR3 length is 13 residues. Looked up from germline, CDR1 is MNHEY and CDR2 is SMNVEV (reference sequence). Trimming pared 5 bases from V and 6 bases from J, leaving 13 bases between. CDR3 protein: CASSSRLEAEAFF. CDR3 bases: TGTGCCAGCAGTAGCCGCCTCGAGGCTGAAGCTTTCTTT.

The V gene is TRBV19, the J gene TRBJ2-3; possible D gene TRBD1, 5 bases. From germline, CDR1 is LNHDA and CDR2 SQIVND (reference sequence). V shed 7 bases and J shed 0 bases, with 8 bases lying between them. The CDR3 consists of 13 residues. This chain's CDR3 is CASMTESTDTQYF. The CDR3 DNA reads as TGTGCCAGTATGACAGAGAGCACAGATACGCAGTATTTT.

The CDR3 DNA is TGTGCCACCAGCTCAGGGGGAGATACGCAGTATTTT. This gives the protein CATSSGGDTQYF. The chain recombines TRBV24-1 with TRBJ2-3; 7 bases line up with TRBD1. After removal of 7 bases from V and 5 bases from J, the junction contained 2 bases not matched to a gene. The germline gives CDR1 KGHDR, CDR2 SFDVKD. This CDR3 has 12 residues.

V is TRBV7-8 and J is TRBJ2-1; a weak D match, TRBD2 (5 bases). From germline, CDR1 is SGHVS and CDR2 FQNEAQ. The CDR3 is 16 amino acids. Trimming left V 5 bases short and J 3 bases short, with 17 bases between. CDR3 nucleotides: TGTGCCAGCAGCCCCTTACGGGGTATTGGCTACAATGAGCAGTTCTTC. Residues: CASSPLRGIGYNEQFF.

This chain joins TRBV5-4 and TRBJ2-3; 8 bases align to TRBD2. The CDR3 covers 16 residues. CDR1 SGHNT and CDR2 YYREEE come from the germline V gene (reference sequence). The V segment lost 5 bases and the J segment 4 bases; nucleotides outside the gene matches: 12. The CDR3 sequence is CASSPHRGGLSDTQYF. As DNA, the CDR3 is TGTGCCAGCAGTCCCCACCGGGGGGGCCTCTCAGATACGCAGTATTTT.

This clone was seen just once. The chain couples TRBV5-3 to TRBJ1-5; maybe TRBD1 (6 bases). TRBV5-3 is classed as an ORF, of uncertain function. V shed 5 bases and J shed 6 bases, with 21 bases lying between them. The length of the CDR3 is 16 residues. CDR3 region: CARSKNRVMLSQPQHF. Here the CDR3 DNA reads TGTGCCAGAAGTAAAAACAGGGTGATGTTGAGTCAGCCCCAGCATTTT.

CDR3: CASSPRTGRYGYTF. In DNA, the CDR3 is TGTGCCAGCAGCCCACGGACAGGGAGGTATGGCTACACCTTC. The chain is built from TRBV3-1 (or the pseudogene TRBV3-2) and TRBJ1-2; 8 bases fit TRBD1. Losses at the gene ends were 4 bases for V and 5 bases for J; bases not matched to a gene: 6. Germline CDR1 is LGHDT and CDR2 is YNNKEL (reference sequence). CDR3 length: 14 residues.

The genes are TRBV18 and TRBJ2-2; 13 nucleotides align to TRBD2. J lost 5 bases, V lost 2 bases, and 11 bases had no gene match. Per germline, CDR1 KGHSH and CDR2 LQKENI. This CDR3 region has 19 residues. CDR3 in DNA: TGTGCCAGCTCACCATTCCCTACTAGCGGGGGGGCTCGGACCGGGGAGCTGTTTTTT. Translation: CASSPFPTSGGARTGELFF.